This T cell receptor (beta chain) was sequenced for a study of cytomegalovirus exposure and HLA in healthy donors. General study points: The study designated 150 or so TCR beta chains cytomegalovirus-associated.

The CDR3 runs to 15 residues. V gave up 1 base and J gave up 3 bases; unmatched junction bases: 0. In germline, CDR1 is SGHRS, CDR2 YFSETQ. To note about this clone: Its antigen is as yet unknown. Other DNA sequences of this sample code for an identical CDR3.

Sequenced by immunoSEQ multiplex PCR; TCRdb stores in-frame clones only, minus some. This sample carries about 330,000 clones, 87% of them seen once, and the ten largest clones take over 1%. Sequencing was done on a sample of PBMCs. The rearrangement joins TRBV5-1 to TRBJ2-1; TRBD2 aligns across 11 bases. This TCR derives from a woman in her thirties in good health and CMV-seropositive. The CDR3 protein is CASSLTSGSYNEQFF. CDR3 DNA sequence: TGCGCCAGCAGCTTGACTAGCGGGAGCTACAATGAGCAGTTCTTC.